The 6 T cell receptor beta chains reported below all come from one sample, sequenced in a study of T cell responses to AZD1222 COVID-19 vaccine (dated by TCRdb to about 2021). The library was produced with the immunoSEQ multiplex PCR assay. Drawn from immuneACCESS, this table holds only the in-frame rearrangements with V and J called that TCRdb kept. Clones are partly lost; checked studies trace under half to an unresolved V gene and leave the rest unexplained. The sample table holds 150,000 or so clones, of which 70% to 90% were seen once. The leading ten clones occupy 5.1% of the sample. In the paper's terms, the time point label means: baseline before first vaccination. Source: peripheral blood, taken on day 0 of AZD1222 vaccination. These TCRs come from an adult in good health.

The CDR3 region has the DNA TGTGCCAGCAGGCATGACAGGGGGTGGCAAGAGACCCAGTACTTC. Encoded protein: CASRHDRGWQETQYF. This sequence joins TRBV6-5 and TRBJ2-5, with 9 nucleotides matching TRBD1. CDR1 MNHEY and CDR2 SVGAGI come from the germline V gene. V shed 6 bases and J 2 bases; nucleotides not matched to a gene: 7. The CDR3 consists of 15 residues.

The rearrangement links TRBV4-2 to TRBJ1-4; a weak D match, TRBD1 (6 bases). Germline-derived CDR1 and CDR2 are LGHNA and YNFKEQ. The CDR3 has 16 amino acids. Trimming shortened V by 0 bases and J by 7 bases, and 15 bases separated the two germline ends. CDR3 bases: TGTGCCAGCAGCCAAGATAGGACAGTGGGCCGTGAAAAACTGTTTTTT. Translated, it gives CASSQDRTVGREKLFF.

The genes are TRBV19 and TRBJ1-6, with D unclear. Germline-derived CDR1 and CDR2 are LNHDA and SQIVND (reference sequence). Trimming removed 3 bases at V and 9 bases at J, with 6 bases between. The CDR3 spans 12 residues. CDR3 sequence reads: CASSMQRSPLHF. The CDR3 nucleotides read TGTGCCAGTAGTATGCAGCGTTCACCCCTCCACTTT. The entire variable domain, with the rest obtained from reference TRBV19 and TRBJ1-6, is as follows: DGGITQSPKYLFRKEGQNVTLSCEQNLNHDAMYWYRQDPGQGLRLIYYSQIVNDFQKGDIAEGYSVSREKKESFPLTVTSAQKNPTAFYLCASSMQRSPLHFGNGTRLTVT.

The rearrangement joins TRBV25-1 to TRBJ1-2; D gene uncertain. CDR1 and CDR2 (germline): MGHDK, SYGVNS. Trimming removed 2 bases at V and 4 bases at J, with 5 bases between. This CDR3 comprises 12 residues. The CDR3 region is CASSEDAYGYTF. In DNA form, the CDR3 reads TGTGCCAGCAGTGAAGATGCCTATGGCTACACCTTC.

This chain's CDR3 is CASSAQGDQPQHF. CDR3 bases: TGCGCCAGCAGCGCACAGGGGGATCAGCCCCAGCATTTT. This chain joins TRBV5-1 and TRBJ1-5; 8 bases map to TRBD1. The CDR3 totals 13 residues. The V gene end was trimmed by 4 bases and the J gene end by 5 bases; junction bases not matched to a gene: 2. Germline V CDR1 and CDR2: SGHRS, YFSETQ.

The count of this clone is one. The V and J genes are TRBV7-3 and TRBJ2-1; D possibly corresponds to TRBD1 (6 bases). This CDR3 has 16 residues. The germline V gene encodes CDR1 SGHTA and CDR2 FQGTGA. The V gene lost 5 bases and the J gene lost 4 bases, with 18 bases spanning the gap. In nucleotides, the CDR3 is TGTGCCAGCAGCCTTACACGGGACATTTCTTACAATGAGCAGTTCTTC. Protein: CASSLTRDISYNEQFF. Full variable domain (rest looked up from reference TRBV7-3 and TRBJ2-1): GAGVSQTPSNKVTEKGKYVELRCDPISGHTALYWYRQSLGQGPEFLIYFQGTGAADDSGLPNDRFFAVRPEGSVSTLKIQRTERGDSAVYLCASSLTRDISYNEQFFGPGTRLTVL.